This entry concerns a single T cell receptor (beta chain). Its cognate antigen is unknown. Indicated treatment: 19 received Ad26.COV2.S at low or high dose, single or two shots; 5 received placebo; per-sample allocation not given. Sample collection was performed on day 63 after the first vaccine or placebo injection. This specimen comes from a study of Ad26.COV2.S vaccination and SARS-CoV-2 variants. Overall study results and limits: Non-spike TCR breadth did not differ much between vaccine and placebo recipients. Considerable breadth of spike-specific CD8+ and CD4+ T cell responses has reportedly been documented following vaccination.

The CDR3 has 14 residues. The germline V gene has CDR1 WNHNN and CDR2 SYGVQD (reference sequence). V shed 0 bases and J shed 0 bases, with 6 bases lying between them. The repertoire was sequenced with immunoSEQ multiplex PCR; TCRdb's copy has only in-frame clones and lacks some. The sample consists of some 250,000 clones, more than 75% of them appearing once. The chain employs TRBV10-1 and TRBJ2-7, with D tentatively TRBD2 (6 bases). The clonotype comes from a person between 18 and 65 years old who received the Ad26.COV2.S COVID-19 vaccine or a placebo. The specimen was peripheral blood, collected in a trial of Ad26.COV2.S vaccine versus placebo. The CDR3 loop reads CASSESTSSYEQYF. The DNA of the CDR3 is TGCGCCAGCAGTGAGTCGACTAGCTCCTACGAGCAGTACTTC.